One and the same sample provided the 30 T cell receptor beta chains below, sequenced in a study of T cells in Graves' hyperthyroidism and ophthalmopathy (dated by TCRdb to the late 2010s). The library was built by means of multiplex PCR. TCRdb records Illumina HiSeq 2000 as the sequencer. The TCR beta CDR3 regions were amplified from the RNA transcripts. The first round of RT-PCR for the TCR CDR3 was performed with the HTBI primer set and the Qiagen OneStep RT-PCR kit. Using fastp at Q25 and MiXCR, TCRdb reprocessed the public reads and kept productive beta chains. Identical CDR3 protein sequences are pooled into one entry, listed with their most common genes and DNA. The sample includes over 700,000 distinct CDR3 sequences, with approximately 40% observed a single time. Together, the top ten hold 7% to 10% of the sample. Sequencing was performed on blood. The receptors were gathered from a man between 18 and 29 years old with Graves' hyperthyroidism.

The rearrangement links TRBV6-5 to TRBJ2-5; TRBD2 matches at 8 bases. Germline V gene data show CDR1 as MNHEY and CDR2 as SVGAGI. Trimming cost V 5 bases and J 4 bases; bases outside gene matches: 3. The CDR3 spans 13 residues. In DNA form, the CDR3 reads TGTGCCAGCAGTCACGGGAGGGGAGAGACCCAGTACTTC. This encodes CASSHGRGETQYF.

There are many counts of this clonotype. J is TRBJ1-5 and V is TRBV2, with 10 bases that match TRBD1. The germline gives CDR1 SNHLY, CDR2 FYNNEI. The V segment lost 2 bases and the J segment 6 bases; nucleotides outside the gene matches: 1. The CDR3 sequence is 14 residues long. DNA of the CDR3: TGTGCCAGCAGTGAATGGGACAGGGGTCAGCCCCAGCATTTT. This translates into CASSEWDRGQPQHF.

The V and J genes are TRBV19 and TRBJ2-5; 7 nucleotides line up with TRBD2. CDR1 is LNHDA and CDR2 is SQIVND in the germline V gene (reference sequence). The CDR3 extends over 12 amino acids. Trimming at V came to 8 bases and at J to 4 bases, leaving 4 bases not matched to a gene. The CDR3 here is CASWAGVETQYF. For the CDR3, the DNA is TGTGCCAGTTGGGCGGGAGTAGAGACCCAGTACTTC.

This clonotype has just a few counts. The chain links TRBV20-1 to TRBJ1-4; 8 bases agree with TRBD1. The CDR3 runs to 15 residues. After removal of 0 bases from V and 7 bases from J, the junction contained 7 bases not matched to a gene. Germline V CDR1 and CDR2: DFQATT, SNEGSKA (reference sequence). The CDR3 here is CSARDPQGAAEKLFF. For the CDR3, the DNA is TGCAGTGCTAGAGATCCTCAGGGGGCCGCTGAAAAACTGTTTTTT.

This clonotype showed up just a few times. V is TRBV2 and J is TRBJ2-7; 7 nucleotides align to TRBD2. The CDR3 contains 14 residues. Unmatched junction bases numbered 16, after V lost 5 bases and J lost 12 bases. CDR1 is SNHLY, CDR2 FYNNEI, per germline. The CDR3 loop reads CASSSAHPWEGRYF. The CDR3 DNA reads TGTGCCAGCAGTTCGGCCCACCCTTGGGAGGGACGGTACTTC.

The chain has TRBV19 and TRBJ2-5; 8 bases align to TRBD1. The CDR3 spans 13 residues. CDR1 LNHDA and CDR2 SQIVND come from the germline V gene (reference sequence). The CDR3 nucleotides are TGTGTCAGCCGAGACAGGGGAAGAGAGACCCAGTACTTC. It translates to CVSRDRGRETQYF.

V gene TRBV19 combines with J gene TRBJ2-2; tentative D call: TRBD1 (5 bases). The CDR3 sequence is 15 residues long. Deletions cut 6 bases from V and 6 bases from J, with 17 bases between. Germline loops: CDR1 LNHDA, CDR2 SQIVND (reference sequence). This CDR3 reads CASREYEGDPGELFF. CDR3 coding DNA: TGTGCCAGTAGGGAGTACGAAGGGGATCCCGGGGAGCTGTTTTTT.

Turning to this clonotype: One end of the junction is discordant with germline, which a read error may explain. This chain's CDR3 is CASSLAPRGTYEQYF. In DNA form, the CDR3 reads TGTGCTAGCAGCTTAGCACCCAGGGGCACCTACGAGCAGTACTTC. The chain has TRBV7-7 and TRBJ2-7; possible D gene TRBD1, 6 bases. CDR1 is SSHAT, CDR2 FNYEAQ, per germline (reference sequence). The CDR3 runs 15 residues.

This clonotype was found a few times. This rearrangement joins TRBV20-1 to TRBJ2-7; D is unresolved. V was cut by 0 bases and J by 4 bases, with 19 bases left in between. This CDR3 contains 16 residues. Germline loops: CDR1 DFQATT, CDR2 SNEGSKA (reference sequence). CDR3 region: CSARERANRPDYEQYF. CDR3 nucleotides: TGCAGTGCTAGAGAACGAGCCAACAGACCAGATTACGAGCAGTACTTC.

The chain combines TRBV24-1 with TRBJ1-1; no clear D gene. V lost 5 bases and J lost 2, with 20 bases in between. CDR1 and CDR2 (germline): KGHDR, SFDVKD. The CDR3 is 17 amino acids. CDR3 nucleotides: TGTGCCACCAGTGCCACCCCAAACGGACTTGGCAACACTGAAGCTTTCTTT. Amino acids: CATSATPNGLGNTEAFF.

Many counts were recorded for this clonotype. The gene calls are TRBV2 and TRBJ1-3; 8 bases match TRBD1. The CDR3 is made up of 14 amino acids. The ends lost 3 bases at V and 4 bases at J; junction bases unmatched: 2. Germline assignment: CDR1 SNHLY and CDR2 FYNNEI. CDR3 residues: CASSEAGGGNTIYF. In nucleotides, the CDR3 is TGTGCCAGCAGTGAGGCAGGGGGCGGAAACACCATATATTTT.

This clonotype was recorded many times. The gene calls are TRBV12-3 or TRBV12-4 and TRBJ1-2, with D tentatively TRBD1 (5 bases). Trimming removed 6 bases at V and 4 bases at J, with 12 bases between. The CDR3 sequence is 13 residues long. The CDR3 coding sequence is TGTGCCAGCAGCCAGGACATCCGCTATGGCTACACCTTC. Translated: CASSQDIRYGYTF.

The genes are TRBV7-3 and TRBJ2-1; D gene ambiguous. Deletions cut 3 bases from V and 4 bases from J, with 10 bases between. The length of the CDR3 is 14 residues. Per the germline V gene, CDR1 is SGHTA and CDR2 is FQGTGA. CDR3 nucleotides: TGTGCCAGCAGCTTCTTATCCGGGTACAATGAGCAGTTCTTC. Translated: CASSFLSGYNEQFF.

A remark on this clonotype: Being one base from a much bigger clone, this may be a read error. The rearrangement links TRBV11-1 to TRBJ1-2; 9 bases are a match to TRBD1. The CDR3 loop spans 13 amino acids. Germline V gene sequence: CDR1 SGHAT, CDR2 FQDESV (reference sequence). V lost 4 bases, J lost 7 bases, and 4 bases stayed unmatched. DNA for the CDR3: TGTGCCAGCAGCTCCGAGACAGGGGGTGGCTACACCTTC. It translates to CASSSETGGGYTF.

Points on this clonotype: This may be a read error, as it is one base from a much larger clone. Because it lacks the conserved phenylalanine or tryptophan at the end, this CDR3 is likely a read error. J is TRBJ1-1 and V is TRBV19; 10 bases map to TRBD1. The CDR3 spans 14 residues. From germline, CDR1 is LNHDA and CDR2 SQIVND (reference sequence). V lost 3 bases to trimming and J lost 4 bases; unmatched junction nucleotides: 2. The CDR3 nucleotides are TGTGCCAGTAGTATGACAGGGGGCGGCACTGAAGCTTTCCTT. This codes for CASSMTGGGTEAFL.

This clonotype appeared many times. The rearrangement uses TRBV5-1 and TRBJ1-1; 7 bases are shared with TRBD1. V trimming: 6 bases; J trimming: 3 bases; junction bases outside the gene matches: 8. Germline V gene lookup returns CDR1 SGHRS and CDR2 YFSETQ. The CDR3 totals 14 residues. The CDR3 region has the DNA TGCGCCAGCACCGTTACCGGGACAGACACTGAAGCTTTCTTT. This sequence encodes CASTVTGTDTEAFF.

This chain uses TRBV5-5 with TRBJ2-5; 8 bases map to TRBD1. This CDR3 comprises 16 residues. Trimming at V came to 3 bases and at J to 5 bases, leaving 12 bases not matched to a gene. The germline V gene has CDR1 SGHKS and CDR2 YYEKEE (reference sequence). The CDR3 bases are TGTGCCAGCAGCTATACAACAGGGGGAGGTGGGGAGACCCAGTACTTC. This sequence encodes CASSYTTGGGGETQYF.

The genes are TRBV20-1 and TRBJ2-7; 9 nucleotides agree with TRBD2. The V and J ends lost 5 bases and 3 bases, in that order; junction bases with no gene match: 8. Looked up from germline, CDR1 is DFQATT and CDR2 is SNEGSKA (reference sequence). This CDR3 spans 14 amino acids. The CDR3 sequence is CSASAGGPFYEQYF. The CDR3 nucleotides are TGCAGTGCTTCCGCGGGGGGGCCCTTCTACGAGCAGTACTTC.

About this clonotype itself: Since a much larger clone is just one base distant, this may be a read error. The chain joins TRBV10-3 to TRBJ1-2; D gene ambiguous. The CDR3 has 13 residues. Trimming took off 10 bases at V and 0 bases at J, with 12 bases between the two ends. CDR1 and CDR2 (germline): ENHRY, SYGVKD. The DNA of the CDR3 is TGTGCCAGCAGCCTAATACCTAACTATGGCTACACCTTC. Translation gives CASSLIPNYGYTF.

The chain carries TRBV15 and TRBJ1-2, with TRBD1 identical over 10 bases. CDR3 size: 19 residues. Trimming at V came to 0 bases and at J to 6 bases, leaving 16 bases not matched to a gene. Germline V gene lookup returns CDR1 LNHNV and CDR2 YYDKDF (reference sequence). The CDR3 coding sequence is TGTGCCACCAGCAGAGATCGGGCCGGACAGGGGGTTCCCAGCAATGGCTACACCTTC. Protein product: CATSRDRAGQGVPSNGYTF.

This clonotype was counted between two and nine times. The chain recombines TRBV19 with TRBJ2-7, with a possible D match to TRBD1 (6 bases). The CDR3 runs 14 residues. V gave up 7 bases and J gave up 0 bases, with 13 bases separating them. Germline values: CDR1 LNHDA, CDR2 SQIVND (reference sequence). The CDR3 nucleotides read TGTGCCAGTAATCAGGGGCTAAGCTCCTACGAGCAGTACTTC. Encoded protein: CASNQGLSSYEQYF.

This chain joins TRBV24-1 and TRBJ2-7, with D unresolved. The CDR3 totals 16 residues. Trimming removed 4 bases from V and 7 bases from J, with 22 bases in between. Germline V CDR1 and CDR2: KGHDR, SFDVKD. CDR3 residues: CATSDSSGRQAVEQYF. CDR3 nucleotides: TGTGCCACCAGTGACTCCTCCGGACGGCAAGCTGTGGAGCAGTACTTC.

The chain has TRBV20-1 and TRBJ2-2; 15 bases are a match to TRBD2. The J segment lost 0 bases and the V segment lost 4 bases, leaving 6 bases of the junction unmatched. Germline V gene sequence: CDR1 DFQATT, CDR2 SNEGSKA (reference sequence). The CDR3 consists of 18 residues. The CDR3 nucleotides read TGCAGTGCTATCCCGGGACTAGCGGGGGGAGCGAACACCGGGGAGCTGTTTTTT. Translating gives CSAIPGLAGGANTGELFF.

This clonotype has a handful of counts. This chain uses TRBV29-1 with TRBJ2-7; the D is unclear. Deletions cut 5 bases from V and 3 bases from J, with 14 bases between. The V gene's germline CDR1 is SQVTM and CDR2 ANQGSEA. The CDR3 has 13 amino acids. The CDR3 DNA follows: TGCAGCGTTACCCTGGGGTCCGGCTACGAGCAGTACTTC. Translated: CSVTLGSGYEQYF.

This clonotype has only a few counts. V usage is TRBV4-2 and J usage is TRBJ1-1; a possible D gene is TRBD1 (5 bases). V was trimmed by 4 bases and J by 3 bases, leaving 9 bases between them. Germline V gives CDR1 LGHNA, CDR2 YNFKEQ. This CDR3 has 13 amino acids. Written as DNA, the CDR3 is TGTGCCAGCAGCCCCCCCAGGGACACTGAAGCTTTCTTT. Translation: CASSPPRDTEAFF.

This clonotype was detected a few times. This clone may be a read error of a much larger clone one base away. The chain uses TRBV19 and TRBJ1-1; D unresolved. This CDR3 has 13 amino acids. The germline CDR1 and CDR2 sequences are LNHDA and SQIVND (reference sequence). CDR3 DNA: TGTGCCAGTAGTATTAAACGGAACACTAAAGCTTTCTTT. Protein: CASSIKRNTKAFF.

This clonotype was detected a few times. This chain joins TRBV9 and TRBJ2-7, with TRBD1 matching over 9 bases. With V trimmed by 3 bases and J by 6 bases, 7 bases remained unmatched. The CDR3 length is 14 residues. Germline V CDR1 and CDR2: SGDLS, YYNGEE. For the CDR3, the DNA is TGTGCCAGCAGCGAGGGACAGGGATGGGGCGAGCAGTACTTC. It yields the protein CASSEGQGWGEQYF.

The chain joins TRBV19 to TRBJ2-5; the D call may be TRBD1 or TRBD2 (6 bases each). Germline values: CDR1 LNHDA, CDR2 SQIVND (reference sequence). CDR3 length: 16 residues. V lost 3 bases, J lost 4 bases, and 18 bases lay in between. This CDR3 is CASSMGGGDTLETQYF. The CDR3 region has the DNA TGTGCCAGTAGTATGGGGGGCGGGGACACTCTAGAGACCCAGTACTTC. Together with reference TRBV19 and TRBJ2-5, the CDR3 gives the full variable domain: DGGITQSPKYLFRKEGQNVTLSCEQNLNHDAMYWYRQDPGQGLRLIYYSQIVNDFQKGDIAEGYSVSREKKESFPLTVTSAQKNPTAFYLCASSMGGGDTLETQYFGPGTRLLVL.

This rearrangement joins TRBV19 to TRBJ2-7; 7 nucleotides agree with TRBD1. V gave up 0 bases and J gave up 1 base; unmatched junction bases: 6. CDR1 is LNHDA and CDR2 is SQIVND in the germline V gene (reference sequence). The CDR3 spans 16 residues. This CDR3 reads CASSIDLGTASYEQYF. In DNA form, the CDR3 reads TGTGCCAGTAGTATAGATCTCGGGACAGCATCCTACGAGCAGTACTTC. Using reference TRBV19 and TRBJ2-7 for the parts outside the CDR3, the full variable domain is DGGITQSPKYLFRKEGQNVTLSCEQNLNHDAMYWYRQDPGQGLRLIYYSQIVNDFQKGDIAEGYSVSREKKESFPLTVTSAQKNPTAFYLCASSIDLGTASYEQYFGPGTRLTVT.

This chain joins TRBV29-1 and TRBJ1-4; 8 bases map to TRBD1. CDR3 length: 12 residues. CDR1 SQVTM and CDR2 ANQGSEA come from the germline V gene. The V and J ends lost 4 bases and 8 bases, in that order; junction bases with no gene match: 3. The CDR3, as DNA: TGCAGCGTTGGGACAGGGTCCGAAAAACTGTTTTTT. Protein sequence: CSVGTGSEKLFF.